This T cell receptor (beta chain) was obtained from a study of blood T cell repertoires in COVID-19. Study-level information: Both acute and convalescent COVID-19 samples were obtained from the United States, Italy and Spain. T cells, B-cell-depleted T cells, or PBMCs supplied cDNA or gDNA.

As concerns this clone: Other nucleotide sequences in the sample specify the same CDR3.

The CDR3 extends over 13 amino acids. Germline CDR1 SGDLS, CDR2 YYNGEE. V lost 2 bases and J lost 7, with 12 bases in between. Per the study methods: By means of reference gene primer amplification, nucleated cell counts were estimated. The repertoire was sequenced with immunoSEQ multiplex PCR; TCRdb's copy has only in-frame clones and lacks some. The V and J calls and clone size are taken from that table; D and trimming were inferred from the DNA. The sample lists 180,000 or so clones, 86% seen once, with 2.5% to 3% in the top ten. The rearrangement joins TRBV9 to TRBJ1-2, with D uncertain. This TCR was recovered from a woman aged 25 to 45 with active or convalescent COVID-19. The sample taken for sequencing was peripheral blood. This CDR3 is CASSVGGGSGYTF. As DNA, the CDR3 is TGTGCCAGCAGCGTGGGCGGAGGTAGTGGCTACACCTTC.